This record concerns one TCR beta chain sequence. Its target is not known. Other DNA sequences within the sample encode an identical CDR3. V lost 0 bases to trimming and J lost 0 bases; unmatched junction nucleotides: 6. The CDR3 contains 17 residues. Germline V gene data show CDR1 as SGDLS and CDR2 as YYNGEE. The data derive from a study of cytomegalovirus exposure and HLA in healthy donors. Study context: Early on, a data release was issued that held 80 million or so unique TCRs from HLA-typed donors.

The study ran its PCR with 60 Vbeta and 13 Jbeta primers. Sequencing used immunoSEQ multiplex PCR; TCRdb keeps in-frame clones, though not all of them. The sample comprises around 120,000 clones, 65% to 80% of which are singletons, and less than 3.5% rests with the top ten. Regarding the study as a whole: Associated with cytomegalovirus, according to the listing, were approximately 160 TCR beta chains. In a later analysis, TCR beta V- and J-gene trimming showed a link to a missense DCLRE1C variant.

This clonotype was sampled from a woman aged 40 to 50 in good health and CMV-seropositive. V and J are TRBV9 and TRBJ1-3, with TRBD1 matching 7 bases. The sequenced material came from PBMCs. This chain's CDR3 is CASSVGTGGNSGNTIYF. The CDR3 DNA reads as TGTGCCAGCAGCGTAGGGACAGGAGGCAACTCTGGAAACACCATATATTTT.